This entry lists 21 T cell receptor beta chains sequenced from one sample in a study of T-cell reconstitution after alpha-beta-depleted transplantation in children. Preparation of the TCRbeta library used unique molecular identifiers. TCRdb processed the PCR reads anew with MiXCR; each CDR3 protein has one entry. The sample has 200,000 to 250,000 distinct CDR3 sequences; roughly 8% are singletons. Sequencing used PBMCs, mostly from graft donor cells, obtained 180 days after TCRalphabeta/CD19-depleted stem cell transplant. These receptor sequences come from a male patient between 10 and 17 years old who had a stem cell transplant for acute lymphoblastic leukemia, so the T cells may come from the graft donor.

The sample holds many counts of this clonotype. V gene TRBV20-1 combines with J gene TRBJ2-3; D call uncertain. Germline V lookup: CDR1 DFQATT, CDR2 SNEGSKA (reference sequence). Deletions cut 1 base from V and 1 base from J, with 12 bases between. CDR3 length: 15 amino acids. The CDR3 region is CSARGRTAGTDTQYF. Written as DNA, the CDR3 is TGCAGTGCTAGAGGCCGGACCGCTGGCACAGATACGCAGTATTTT.

This sequence joins TRBV28 and TRBJ2-2; possibly TRBD2 for D (6 bases). CDR1 is MDHEN and CDR2 is SYDVKM in the germline V gene. V was clipped by 5 bases and J by 7 bases, with 14 bases between them. This CDR3 has 14 amino acids. The CDR3 DNA follows: TGTGCCAGCAGTGGACGGGAGTATAGCGGGGAGCTGTTTTTT. Its translation: CASSGREYSGELFF. The whole variable domain, remainder taken from reference TRBV28 and TRBJ2-2, is DVKVTQSSRYLVKRTGEKVFLECVQDMDHENMFWYRQDPGLGLRLIYFSYDVKMKEKGDIPEGYSVSREKKERFSLILESASTNQTSMYLCASSGREYSGELFFGEGSRLTVL.

This clonotype was recorded at least ten times. The chain carries TRBV7-9 and TRBJ2-4; no definite D call. Germline V gene lookup returns CDR1 SEHNR and CDR2 FQNEAQ (reference sequence). This CDR3 contains 13 residues. Trimming left V 1 base short and J 3 bases short, with 4 bases between. This CDR3 reads CASSLGFKNIQYF. The CDR3, as DNA: TGTGCCAGCAGCTTAGGCTTCAAAAACATTCAGTACTTC.

This clonotype was found many times. One end of the junction varies from germline; a read error may be responsible. The chain combines TRBV20-1 with TRBJ2-7; 10 bases agree with TRBD2. The germline V gene encodes CDR1 DFQATT and CDR2 SNEGSKA (reference sequence). The CDR3 totals 18 residues. The DNA of the CDR3 is TGCAGTGCTCGAGAAATTGGGTGGACTAGCGGAATTGTCTACGAGCAGTACTTC. Encoded protein: CSAREIGWTSGIVYEQYF.

This clonotype was seen many times. This chain joins TRBV7-2 and TRBJ2-1; TRBD1 aligns across 9 bases. Germline CDR1 is SGHTA and CDR2 is FQGNSA. The length of the CDR3 is 15 residues. With 4 bases clipped from V and 6 bases from J, the junction kept 7 bases outside the gene matches. The CDR3 bases are TGTGCCAGCAGCTCCGGGACAGGGAAGGGCAATGAGCAGTTCTTC. Encoded protein: CASSSGTGKGNEQFF.

The chain combines TRBV6-6 with TRBJ1-1; 7 bases agree with TRBD1. V was clipped by 3 bases and J by 10 bases; unmatched bases: 8. The CDR3 length is 13 residues. CDR1 and CDR2 from the germline V gene are MNHNY and SVGAGI (reference sequence). CDR3 sequence reads: CASSYGTEVGAFF. The CDR3 DNA reads as TGTGCCAGCAGTTATGGGACAGAGGTCGGAGCTTTCTTT.

This clonotype was recorded at least ten times. One end of the junction is discordant with germline, which a read error may explain. The genes are TRBV28 and TRBJ2-3; 8 bases fit TRBD2. Germline loops: CDR1 MDHEN, CDR2 SYDVKM. This CDR3 is 14 amino acids long. The CDR3 sequence is CAIKAGVLTDTLYF. For the CDR3, the DNA is TGTGCCATAAAAGCGGGAGTCTTGACAGATACGCTGTATTTT.

This clonotype was observed once. The V call is TRBV7-2, the J call TRBJ2-2; 8 bases are shared with TRBD1. CDR1 and CDR2 (germline): SGHTA, FQGNSA. The CDR3 is 14 amino acids. Trimming took 5 bases from V and 6 from J; bases not matched to a gene: 5. The CDR3 loop is CASSQGQGPGELFF. In DNA form, the CDR3 reads TGTGCCAGCAGCCAAGGACAGGGTCCCGGGGAGCTGTTTTTT.

This clonotype was recorded many times. The chain links TRBV24-1 to TRBJ1-1; tentative D call: TRBD1 (6 bases). Germline V gene lookup returns CDR1 KGHDR and CDR2 SFDVKD. V dropped 3 bases and J dropped 8 bases, with 12 bases sitting between them. The CDR3 totals 13 residues. DNA for the CDR3: TGTGCCACCAGTGATCCGGGACAAGAAGAAGCTTTCTTT. As protein: CATSDPGQEEAFF.

This clonotype came up many times. The rearrangement links TRBV7-3 to TRBJ2-4; 9 nucleotides line up with TRBD1. V trimming: 1 base; J trimming: 1 base; junction bases outside the gene matches: 17. The V gene's germline CDR1 is SGHTA and CDR2 FQGTGA. The CDR3 runs 21 residues. The CDR3: CASSLKPQDRGIQAAKNIQYF. The DNA for the CDR3 is TGTGCCAGCAGCTTAAAACCCCAGGACAGGGGAATTCAGGCCGCCAAAAACATTCAGTACTTC.

Many counts were recorded for this clonotype. This chain connects TRBV12-3 or TRBV12-4 to TRBJ2-7; D is unresolved. V dropped 6 bases and J dropped 4 bases, with 10 bases sitting between them. CDR3 length: 12 amino acids. The CDR3 loop is CASSRASYEQYF. In DNA, the CDR3 is TGTGCCAGCAGCCGGGCCTCTTACGAGCAGTACTTC.

There are many counts of this clonotype. This chain joins TRBV7-2 and TRBJ1-4; perhaps TRBD1 as D (6 bases). Between the trimmed V and J ends, which lost 1 base and 10 bases, there was a span of 16 bases. CDR1 and CDR2 from the germline V gene are SGHTA and FQGNSA. CDR3 length equals 15 residues. CDR3 protein: CASSLVGRDMRKLFF. CDR3 nucleotide sequence: TGTGCCAGCAGCTTAGTAGGGAGGGACATGAGAAAACTGTTTTTT.

This clonotype was counted ten times or more. DNA for the CDR3: TGCGCCAGCAGCCAAGGAATTGGGGGAGAGACCCAGTACTTC. Amino acids: CASSQGIGGETQYF. The rearrangement joins TRBV4-3 to TRBJ2-5; D could derive from TRBD1 or TRBD2 (5 bases each). The germline V and J ends were trimmed by 1 base and 4 bases, with 10 bases remaining between them. The CDR3 covers 14 residues. Per germline, CDR1 LGHNA and CDR2 YSLEER.

This clonotype was counted at least ten times. V usage is TRBV12-3 or TRBV12-4 and J usage is TRBJ2-3; D may be TRBD1 or TRBD2 (5 bases each). The CDR3 sequence is 12 residues long. Trimming cost V 7 bases and J 6 bases, with 11 bases left between them. Here the CDR3 reads CASTPWGDTQYF. The CDR3 coding sequence is TGTGCCAGCACCCCCTGGGGGGATACGCAGTATTTT.

This clonotype was counted at least ten times. The V call is TRBV29-1, the J call TRBJ2-4; D gene ambiguous. This CDR3 comprises 13 residues. Germline V gene data show CDR1 as SQVTM and CDR2 as ANQGSEA. Trimming took 7 bases from V and 0 from J, leaving 10 bases between them. The chain's CDR3 is CSASQRAKNIQYF. The CDR3 DNA follows: TGCAGCGCTTCGCAGAGAGCCAAAAACATTCAGTACTTC.

Points on this clonotype: A read error is possible here, since a much larger clone lies one base away. In DNA form, the CDR3 reads TGTGCCATCAGTGAACCTATTGACCTACAGGGAAGGACTGAAGCTTTCTTT. This sequence encodes CAISEPIDLQGRTEAFF. This chain joins TRBV25-1 and TRBJ1-1, with D perhaps matching TRBD1 (6 bases). CDR1 MGHDK and CDR2 SYGVNS come from the germline V gene. This CDR3 spans 17 amino acids.

This clonotype has at least ten counts. The gene calls are TRBV27 and TRBJ1-1; TRBD1 might be the D (5 bases). Germline assignment: CDR1 MNHEY and CDR2 SMNVEV (reference sequence). Trimming stripped 4 bases from V and 4 bases from J, with 10 bases between. The CDR3 has 13 residues. The CDR3 DNA sequence: TGTGCCAGCAGTTATGGGGGTGGCACTGAAGCTTTCTTT. This encodes CASSYGGGTEAFF.

In this sample, this clonotype turned up many times. The chain links TRBV7-2 to TRBJ2-1; 11 nucleotides match TRBD2. Germline V CDR1 and CDR2: SGHTA, FQGNSA. CDR3 size: 15 residues. V gave up 4 bases and J gave up 2 bases; unmatched junction bases: 1. The CDR3 region is CASSYSGGAYNEQFF. The CDR3 DNA follows: TGTGCCAGCAGCTATAGCGGGGGGGCCTACAATGAGCAGTTCTTC.

This chain links TRBV12-5 with TRBJ1-5; 9 bases are shared with TRBD1. Germline-derived CDR1 and CDR2 are LGHNT and FRNRAP. This CDR3 spans 17 amino acids. V lost 0 bases, J lost 0 bases, and 3 bases stayed unmatched. CDR3 amino acids: CASGLVQGAYSNQPQHF. Written as DNA, the CDR3 is TGTGCTAGTGGTTTGGTACAGGGGGCTTATAGCAATCAGCCCCAGCATTTT.

This clonotype appeared many times. This chain links TRBV14 with TRBJ2-1; weak D call: TRBD1 (6 bases). The CDR3 is 14 residues long. The germline gives CDR1 SGHDN, CDR2 FVKESK. The germline V and J ends were trimmed by 0 bases and 8 bases, with 11 bases remaining between them. DNA for the CDR3: TGTGCCAGCAGCCAAGAGACAGGATGGCATGAGCAGTTCTTC. It translates to CASSQETGWHEQFF. Complete variable domain (other parts from reference TRBV14 and TRBJ2-1): EAGVTQFPSHSVIEKGQTVTLRCDPISGHDNLYWYRRVMGKEIKFLLHFVKESKQDESGMPNNRFLAERTGGTYSTLKVQPAELEDSGVYFCASSQETGWHEQFFGPGTRLTVL.

Concerning this clonotype: A read error is possible here, since a much larger clone lies one base away. This sequence joins TRBV7-6 and TRBJ2-7, with D maybe TRBD1 (6 bases). This CDR3 is 17 amino acids long. V was clipped by 7 bases and J by 5 bases, with 27 bases between them. Germline CDR1 and CDR2: SGHVS and FNYEAQ. DNA of the CDR3: TGTGCCAGCAACTTTGGGGCCCACAAAGGGGCAGGGGACGAGCAGTACTTC. Its protein product is CASNFGAHKGAGDEQYF. Variable domain in full (rest from reference TRBV7-6 and TRBJ2-7): GAGVSQSPRYKVTKRGQDVALRCDPISGHVSLYWYRQALGQGPEFLTYFNYEAQQDKSGLPNDRFSAERPEGSISTLTIQRTEQRDSAMYRCASNFGAHKGAGDEQYFGPGTRLTVT.